The 7 T cell receptor beta chains in this list originate from one sample, sequenced in a study of blood T cell repertoires in COVID-19 (dated by TCRdb to 2018 to 2021). Libraries were built with the immunoSEQ multiplex PCR assay. TCRdb holds this immuneACCESS table with in-frame rearrangements only. Some clones are missing; in checked studies, unresolved V genes explain under half, and the rest has no known cause. The sample data list 250,000 or so clones, and around 86% of these were observed just once. The ten largest clones take up about 7.6% of the sample. Sequencing was done on a sample of peripheral blood. The receptors shown here come from a woman aged 70-85 years with active or convalescent COVID-19.

This chain uses TRBV5-4 with TRBJ2-5; 7 bases align to TRBD1. V dropped 4 bases and J dropped 1; count of bases not matched to a gene: 13. This CDR3 region has 17 residues. The germline V gene encodes CDR1 SGHNT and CDR2 YYREEE (reference sequence). Here the CDR3 DNA reads TGTGCCAGCAGCAGACCCGGGGCAGGGGGAGCCCAAGAGACCCAGTACTTC. Encoded protein: CASSRPGAGGAQETQYF. The variable domain in full, completed from reference TRBV5-4 and TRBJ2-5, reads ETGVTQSPTHLIKTRGQQVTLRCSSQSGHNTVSWYQQALGQGPQFIFQYYREEENGRGNFPPRFSGLQFPNYSSELNVNALELDDSALYLCASSRPGAGGAQETQYFGPGTRLLVL.

CDR3 nucleotide sequence: TGTGCCAGCTCACCAGGGGCGGGGAATGAAAAACTGTTTTTT. Its protein is CASSPGAGNEKLFF. This chain joins TRBV18 and TRBJ1-4, with D maybe TRBD1 (5 bases). The CDR3 spans 14 residues. Germline loops: CDR1 KGHSH, CDR2 LQKENI. Trimming took off 2 bases at V and 5 bases at J, with 9 bases between the two ends.

The chain couples TRBV13 to TRBJ1-1, with D perhaps TRBD1 (6 bases). Trimming took 11 bases from V and 5 from J, leaving 24 bases between them. CDR1 is PRHDT and CDR2 is FYEKMQ in the germline V gene (reference sequence). CDR3 length: 15 amino acids. CDR3 in amino acids: CADTLTGGPRTEAFF. The CDR3 DNA sequence: TGTGCCGATACCCTGACAGGTGGACCAAGGACTGAAGCTTTCTTT.

The J gene is TRBJ2-5, the V gene TRBV18, with 8 bases aligning to TRBD2. The CDR3 length is 15 residues. Germline CDR1 reads KGHSH; CDR2 reads LQKENI. The V gene end was trimmed by 1 base and the J gene end by 5 bases; junction bases not matched to a gene: 6. DNA of the CDR3: TGTGCCAGCTCACCACGAAGCGGGGGAAGTGAGACCCAGTACTTC. This translates into CASSPRSGGSETQYF. The full variable domain, its missing parts supplied by reference TRBV18 and TRBJ2-5, is NAGVMQNPRHLVRRRGQEARLRCSPMKGHSHVYWYRQLPEEGLKFMVYLQKENIIDESGMPKERFSAEFPKEGPSILRIQQVVRGDSAAYFCASSPRSGGSETQYFGPGTRLLVL.

This sequence joins TRBV7-2 and TRBJ2-7, with a tentative D call TRBD1 (7 bases). The germline CDR1 and CDR2 sequences are SGHTA and FQGNSA. This CDR3 comprises 17 residues. Trimming took off 3 bases at V and 1 base at J, with 19 bases between the two ends. The CDR3 protein is CASSLTGTLKGSYEQYF. The CDR3 nucleotides read TGTGCCAGCAGCTTGACAGGGACTTTAAAAGGATCCTACGAGCAGTACTTC.

The chain links TRBV5-4 to TRBJ1-6; D unresolved. V was pared by 0 bases and J by 10 bases, with 11 bases between. Germline lookup yields CDR1 SGHNT and CDR2 YYREEE (reference sequence). The CDR3 runs to 14 residues. The CDR3 sequence: CASSLGSHISPLHF. CDR3 nucleotide sequence: TGTGCCAGCAGCTTGGGGAGCCACATCTCACCCCTCCACTTT.

The genes are TRBV7-6 and TRBJ1-3; 7 bases fit TRBD1. CDR3 size: 15 residues. With V trimmed by 3 bases and J by 3 bases, 5 bases remained unmatched. Germline V CDR1 and CDR2: SGHVS, FNYEAQ. CDR3 DNA: TGTGCCAGCAGCTTGACAGGGTCGAATGGAAACACCATATATTTT. Translation gives CASSLTGSNGNTIYF.